The 19 T cell receptor beta chains reported below all come from one sample, sequenced in a study of cytomegalovirus exposure and HLA in healthy donors. PCR amplification relied on 60 Vbeta primers (plus 13 Jbeta primers). Clones were read by immunoSEQ multiplex PCR, and TCRdb kept only the in-frame ones, dropping some. The profile covers roughly 220,000 clones, with around 86% appearing a single time and 2.5% to 3.5% taken by the ten largest. Input material: PBMCs. These receptor sequences come from a woman aged 40 to 55 in good health and CMV-seronegative.

The V and J genes are TRBV11-2 and TRBJ2-1; the D gene is possibly TRBD2 (6 bases). V gave up 5 bases and J gave up 12 bases, with 23 bases separating them. Germline loops: CDR1 SGHAT, CDR2 FQNNGV. The CDR3 length is 15 residues. The CDR3 DNA is TGTGCCAGCAGCCCGCTCGGGACTGCGACACTAGGGCAGTTCTTC. It is translated as CASSPLGTATLGQFF.

V usage is TRBV6-5 and J usage is TRBJ1-2, with D unresolved. V was shortened by 0 bases and J by 8 bases, with 10 bases between the two germline ends. The CDR3 is made up of 13 amino acids. The V gene's germline CDR1 is MNHEY and CDR2 SVGAGI. Here the CDR3 reads CASSYSGEGGYTF. The CDR3 nucleotides are TGTGCCAGCAGTTACTCGGGCGAGGGCGGCTACACCTTC.

The rearrangement joins TRBV30 to TRBJ2-7; TRBD1 might be the D (6 bases). Germline lookup yields CDR1 GTSNPN and CDR2 SVGIG (reference sequence). This CDR3 region has 13 residues. V dropped 4 bases and J dropped 0 bases, with 10 bases sitting between them. The CDR3, as DNA: TGTGCCTGGATGACAGGACTCTCCTACGAGCAGTACTTC. As protein: CAWMTGLSYEQYF.

The V call is TRBV5-6, the J call TRBJ2-7, with TRBD1 matching 7 bases. Germline CDR1 reads SGHDT; CDR2 reads YYEEEE. With V trimmed by 2 bases and J by 2 bases, 4 bases remained unmatched. This CDR3 has 14 amino acids. Here the CDR3 DNA reads TGTGCCAGCAGCTTAATGACAGGGACCTACGAGCAGTACTTC. Its protein product is CASSLMTGTYEQYF.

This chain uses TRBV6-1 with TRBJ2-7, with TRBD2 matching 9 bases. V lost 4 bases to trimming and J lost 2 bases; unmatched junction nucleotides: 9. CDR3 size: 16 residues. Looked up from germline, CDR1 is MNHNS and CDR2 is SASEGT. CDR3 nucleotide sequence: TGTGCCAGCAGTGGCCCTGGGGTAGCGGGAGCCTACGAGCAGTACTTC. Translating gives CASSGPGVAGAYEQYF.

A note on this clone: The sample has other DNA sequences that encode this CDR3 too. V and J are TRBV27 and TRBJ2-6; the D is unclear. Germline CDR1 is MNHEY and CDR2 is SMNVEV (reference sequence). Trimming removed 6 bases from V and 4 bases from J, with 13 bases in between. CDR3 length: 15 residues. The CDR3 sequence: CASRALRLGANVLTF. CDR3 DNA sequence: TGTGCCAGCAGGGCCTTACGTTTAGGGGCCAACGTCCTGACTTTC.

CDR3 sequence: CASSLPGGEQYF. CDR3 nucleotide sequence: TGTGCCAGCAGCTTGCCAGGGGGTGAGCAGTACTTC. The chain links TRBV5-6 to TRBJ2-5; 7 bases align to TRBD1. From germline, CDR1 is SGHDT and CDR2 YYEEEE. The ends lost 1 base at V and 11 bases at J; junction bases unmatched: 5. CDR3 length: 12 residues.

This chain joins TRBV27 and TRBJ1-1, with 7 bases aligning to TRBD1. Germline loops: CDR1 MNHEY, CDR2 SMNVEV (reference sequence). The CDR3 has 13 amino acids. The V segment lost 4 bases and the J segment 8 bases; nucleotides outside the gene matches: 7. CDR3 sequence: CASSSYRGVEAFF. The CDR3 nucleotides are TGTGCCAGCAGTTCCTACAGGGGAGTAGAAGCTTTCTTT.

The V call is TRBV10-2, the J call TRBJ2-7, with 8 bases that match TRBD2. This CDR3 has 14 residues. Trimming took 8 bases from V and 4 from J; bases not matched to a gene: 10. Germline loops: CDR1 WSHSY, CDR2 SAAADI. CDR3 sequence reads: CASASGTSFYEQYF. The CDR3 DNA reads TGCGCCAGCGCATCCGGGACTAGTTTTTACGAGCAGTACTTC.

The chain has TRBV5-1 and TRBJ1-4; the match to TRBD1 covers 7 bases. The V gene end was trimmed by 0 bases and the J gene end by 4 bases; junction bases not matched to a gene: 6. Germline CDR1 SGHRS, CDR2 YFSETQ. This CDR3 spans 16 amino acids. CDR3 protein: CASSLVPGQFNEKLFF. Here the CDR3 DNA reads TGCGCCAGCAGCTTGGTCCCGGGACAGTTTAATGAAAAACTGTTTTTT.

This clone came up once. J is TRBJ2-3 and V is TRBV18, with TRBD1 matching 7 bases. This CDR3 region has 18 residues. V lost 5 bases and J lost 0; bases outside the gene matches: 14. Per the germline V gene, CDR1 is KGHSH and CDR2 is LQKENI. CDR3 loop: CASSLFLTGAASTDTQYF. DNA for the CDR3: TGTGCCAGCTCATTATTTCTAACAGGGGCGGCTAGCACAGATACGCAGTATTTT.

V usage is TRBV10-1 and J usage is TRBJ1-1; tentatively, D is TRBD1 (6 bases). CDR1 is WNHNN and CDR2 is SYGVQD in the germline V gene (reference sequence). Trimming shortened V by 3 bases and J by 3 bases, and 17 bases separated the two germline ends. This CDR3 is built from 16 residues. The CDR3 loop is CASSDSGVKGDTEAFF. Here the CDR3 DNA reads TGCGCCAGCAGTGACTCTGGTGTAAAGGGGGACACTGAAGCTTTCTTT.

The rearrangement joins TRBV7-2 to TRBJ2-3; the match to TRBD2 covers 8 bases. This CDR3 has 18 amino acids. CDR1 is SGHTA, CDR2 FQGNSA, per germline. J lost 3 bases, V lost 5 bases, and 16 bases had no gene match. CDR3 in amino acids: CASSRGLGRYDLTDTQYF. CDR3 nucleotide sequence: TGTGCCAGCAGCCGGGGACTAGGTAGATATGATCTAACAGATACGCAGTATTTT.

V is TRBV5-1 and J is TRBJ1-2; D gene unclear. V dropped 0 bases and J dropped 8 bases, with 8 bases sitting between them. CDR1 SGHRS and CDR2 YFSETQ come from the germline V gene. The CDR3 has 12 residues. The CDR3 DNA follows: TGCGCCAGCAGCTTGGGACATCCGGGCTACACCTTC. Its protein is CASSLGHPGYTF.

The gene calls are TRBV7-9 and TRBJ2-7; D call uncertain. This CDR3 is built from 13 residues. Trimming pared 2 bases from V and 1 base from J, leaving 6 bases between. Looked up from germline, CDR1 is SEHNR and CDR2 is FQNEAQ (reference sequence). CDR3 sequence: CASSLSLSYEQYF. DNA for the CDR3: TGTGCCAGCAGCTTATCACTTTCCTACGAGCAGTACTTC.

This chain uses TRBV12-2 with TRBJ1-1; the table calls TRBD1, which could not be checked here. TRBV12-2 is recorded as a pseudogene. The CDR3 loop spans 16 amino acids. Written as DNA, the CDR3 is TGTGCAAGTCGCTTAGCGAAAGGACAGGGCAACACTGAAGCTTTCTTT. It encodes CASRLAKGQGNTEAFF.

The chain is built from TRBV28 and TRBJ2-3; TRBD2 aligns across 14 bases. Germline V gives CDR1 MDHEN, CDR2 SYDVKM. Trimming cost V 6 bases and J 4 bases; bases outside gene matches: 6. This CDR3 has 16 amino acids. CDR3 sequence (DNA): TGTGCCAGCAGCCTCGGACTAGCGGGAGGTGCAGATACGCAGTATTTT. Amino acids: CASSLGLAGGADTQYF.

This clone was seen only once. J is TRBJ2-7 and V is TRBV19; tentative D call: TRBD2 (6 bases). The CDR3 totals 16 residues. Germline-derived CDR1 and CDR2 are LNHDA and SQIVND (reference sequence). Trimming took 3 bases from V and 2 from J, leaving 17 bases between them. In nucleotides, the CDR3 is TGTGCCAGTAGTATGGAACACACGGGAGCGACCTACGAGCAGTACTTC. Translated, it gives CASSMEHTGATYEQYF.

J is TRBJ2-1 and V is TRBV7-3, with 12 bases that match TRBD2. The CDR3 length is 14 residues. The V gene's germline CDR1 is SGHTA and CDR2 FQGTGA. The trim removed 4 bases at V and 8 bases at J, leaving 3 bases unmatched. The CDR3 nucleotides are TGTGCCAGCAGCTCCGGGACTAGCGGGTATGAGCAGTTCTTC. It translates to CASSSGTSGYEQFF.